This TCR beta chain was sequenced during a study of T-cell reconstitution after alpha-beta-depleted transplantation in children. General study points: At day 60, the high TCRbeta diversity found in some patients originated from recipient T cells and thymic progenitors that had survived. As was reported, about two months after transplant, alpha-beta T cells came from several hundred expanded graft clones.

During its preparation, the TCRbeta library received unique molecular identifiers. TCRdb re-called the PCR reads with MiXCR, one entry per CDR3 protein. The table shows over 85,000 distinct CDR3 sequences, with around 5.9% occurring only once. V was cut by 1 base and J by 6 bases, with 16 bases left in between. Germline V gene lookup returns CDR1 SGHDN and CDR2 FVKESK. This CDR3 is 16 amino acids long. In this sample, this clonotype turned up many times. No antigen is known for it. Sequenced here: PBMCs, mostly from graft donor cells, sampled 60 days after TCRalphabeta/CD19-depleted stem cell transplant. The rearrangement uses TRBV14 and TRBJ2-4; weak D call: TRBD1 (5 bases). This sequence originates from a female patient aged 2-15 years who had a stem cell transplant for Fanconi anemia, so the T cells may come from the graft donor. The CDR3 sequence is CASSQGPARDLNIQYF. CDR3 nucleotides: TGTGCCAGCAGCCAAGGTCCCGCCAGGGATCTAAACATTCAGTACTTC.